One TCR beta chain is described in this entry. Its antigen is unidentified. This sample is drawn from a study of cytomegalovirus exposure and HLA in healthy donors. Across the whole study: Per a later analysis, the approximately 600 first-cohort and more than 100 validation repertoires shared one platform.

General study results and limits: Generally TCR sequences proved uncommon, though certain public TCRs appeared in numerous donors.

There are 12 residues in the CDR3. V trimming: 4 bases; J trimming: 7 bases; junction bases outside the gene matches: 4. CDR1 and CDR2 (germline): SGHVS, FNYEAQ. Assay used: immunoSEQ multiplex PCR; TCRdb lists only in-frame clones, some missing. The sample holds 100,000 or so clones, about 94% seen once. The donors were in the approximately 120-subject validation cohort, distinct from the roughly 700-subject first cohort. The chain combines TRBV7-6 with TRBJ2-7; 7 bases match TRBD1. The clonotype comes from a woman under 30 in good health and CMV-seronegative. The material sequenced was PBMCs. CDR3 loop: CASSSQGVEQYF. CDR3 bases: TGTGCCAGCAGCTCCCAGGGGGTGGAGCAGTACTTC. Full variable domain (remainder filled in from reference TRBV7-6 and TRBJ2-7): GAGVSQSPRYKVTKRGQDVALRCDPISGHVSLYWYRQALGQGPEFLTYFNYEAQQDKSGLPNDRFSAERPEGSISTLTIQRTEQRDSAMYRCASSSQGVEQYFGPGTRLTVT.